What follows are 2 T cell receptor beta chains derived from one specimen sequenced in a study of shared clonotypes between healthy human individuals (dated by TCRdb to 2019 to 2021). For the CD8 naive samples, CD45RO-negative cells were positively selected for CCR7, yielding a CD45RA+CCR7+ population from which TemRA cells were excluded. To prepare the library, the immunoSEQ multiplex PCR assay was applied. TCRdb retrieved this table from immuneACCESS and kept in-frame rearrangements only. Not all clones are present; in checked studies, unresolved V genes account for under half, and no reason is known for the remainder. This sample comprises about 2.1 million clones, just over 90% of them detected only once. The ten most abundant clones make up approximately 1.7% of the sample. Sample: naive CD8+ T cells from PBMCs. This sample's cell subset or site label indicates: CD45RA+CCR7+. The receptors come from a man aged 18 to 30 in good health. Some clones in this sample may be carry-over from other donors' samples.

The genes are TRBV28 and TRBJ2-5, with a weak D call TRBD2 (6 bases). Trimming took 4 bases from V and 1 from J, leaving 25 bases between them. The germline V gene has CDR1 MDHEN and CDR2 SYDVKM. This CDR3 region has 19 residues. This CDR3 is CASSYNAGMRVWIQETQYF. For the CDR3, the DNA is TGTGCCAGCAGTTACAATGCGGGAATGAGGGTCTGGATCCAAGAGACCCAGTACTTC. The complete variable domain, with remaining parts taken from reference TRBV28 and TRBJ2-5, reads DVKVTQSSRYLVKRTGEKVFLECVQDMDHENMFWYRQDPGLGLRLIYFSYDVKMKEKGDIPEGYSVSREKKERFSLILESASTNQTSMYLCASSYNAGMRVWIQETQYFGPGTRLLVL.

This rearrangement joins TRBV9 to TRBJ1-3; D gene ambiguous. Germline V gene sequence: CDR1 SGDLS, CDR2 YYNGEE. The V gene lost 3 bases and the J gene lost 2 bases, with 12 bases spanning the gap. The CDR3 is made up of 15 amino acids. CDR3 nucleotide sequence: TGTGCCAGCAGCGACCCCAGGAGAACTGGAAACACCATATATTTT. Translating it yields CASSDPRRTGNTIYF.